The 11 T cell receptor beta chains listed next were all sequenced from one sample in a study of Tregs in tolerant kidney transplant recipients. Using immunoSEQ multiplex PCR, the repertoire was profiled, and TCRdb retains in-frame clones only, with some absent. The table includes about 1,300 clones, 40% to 55% detected once. Antigens of these TCRs are unknown. The specimen sequenced was Tregs from blood cultured with allogeneic cells. All receptors come from a human donor in good health.

The V and J genes are TRBV7-6 and TRBJ2-5; D call uncertain. The V end lost 4 bases, the J end lost 1 base, and 4 bases lay between the germline ends. Germline V gives CDR1 SGHVS, CDR2 FNYEAQ. The CDR3 contains 12 residues. The CDR3 sequence: CASSSSQETQYF. The CDR3 DNA is TGTGCCAGCAGCTCCAGCCAAGAGACCCAGTACTTC. The full variable domain, completed using reference TRBV7-6 and TRBJ2-5, is GAGVSQSPRYKVTKRGQDVALRCDPISGHVSLYWYRQALGQGPEFLTYFNYEAQQDKSGLPNDRFSAERPEGSISTLTIQRTEQRDSAMYRCASSSSQETQYFGPGTRLLVL.

The V call is TRBV27, the J call TRBJ2-1; D call uncertain. This CDR3 is 14 amino acids long. CDR1 and CDR2 from the germline V gene are MNHEY and SMNVEV (reference sequence). Trimming stripped 6 bases from V and 6 bases from J, with 15 bases between. In DNA form, the CDR3 reads TGTGCCAGCAGGGCGGTTTTCGTTAGCAATGAGCAGTTCTTC. Amino acid sequence: CASRAVFVSNEQFF.

V is TRBV6-6 and J is TRBJ2-2; D ambiguous. V was pared by 2 bases and J by 5 bases, with 12 bases between. The CDR3 contains 15 residues. Germline V CDR1 and CDR2: MNHNY, SVGAGI (reference sequence). In DNA, the CDR3 is TGTGCCAGCAGTTACCCCGCGGTGGGGACCGGGGAGCTGTTTTTT. This codes for CASSYPAVGTGELFF.

This clone is judged medium-sized. This chain connects TRBV18 to TRBJ2-7; D ambiguous. Germline V lookup: CDR1 KGHSH, CDR2 LQKENI. The CDR3 length is 13 residues. The V gene lost 3 bases and the J gene lost 3 bases, with 9 bases spanning the gap. The CDR3 bases are TGTGCCAGCTCACCGAGACTGAGCTACGAGCAGTACTTC. Translating it yields CASSPRLSYEQYF. Using reference TRBV18 and TRBJ2-7 for the parts outside the CDR3, the full variable domain is NAGVMQNPRHLVRRRGQEARLRCSPMKGHSHVYWYRQLPEEGLKFMVYLQKENIIDESGMPKERFSAEFPKEGPSILRIQQVVRGDSAAYFCASSPRLSYEQYFGPGTRLTVT.

The chain couples TRBV10-3 to TRBJ2-5, with D unclear. TRBJ2-7 explains the end of the DNA better; the J call may be wrong. The CDR3 has 12 residues. Looked up from germline, CDR1 is ENHRY and CDR2 is SYGVKD. The CDR3 here is CATKRSGYEQYF. For the CDR3, the DNA is TGTGCCACGAAACGTTCCGGGTACGAGCAGTACTTC.

This clone was seen only a few times. CDR3 sequence: CASSQDGYGAFF. CDR3 sequence (DNA): TGCGCCAGCAGCCAAGATGGGTATGGAGCTTTCTTT. This chain links TRBV4-3 with TRBJ1-1; D is undetermined. Trimming took off 0 bases at V and 10 bases at J, with 9 bases between the two ends. This CDR3 comprises 12 residues. Germline loops: CDR1 LGHNA, CDR2 YSLEER.

This clone is deemed large. The rearrangement joins TRBV5-4 to TRBJ2-3; 13 bases fit TRBD2. J lost 4 bases, V lost 2 bases, and 7 bases had no gene match. Germline lookup yields CDR1 SGHNT and CDR2 YYREEE (reference sequence). This CDR3 spans 17 amino acids. CDR3 coding DNA: TGTGCCAGCAGCTTATTAACTAGCGGGGGGGGGCCAGATACGCAGTATTTT. Its translation is CASSLLTSGGGPDTQYF.

The DNA of the CDR3 is TGTGCCATCAGTGAAAGCGGGGCGCCCACAGATACGCAGTATTTT. This codes for CAISESGAPTDTQYF. The rearrangement links TRBV10-3 to TRBJ2-3; 7 bases line up with TRBD2. The CDR3 has 15 amino acids. Germline trimming cut 3 bases from V and 2 bases from J; bases unmatched to any gene: 5. From germline, CDR1 is ENHRY and CDR2 SYGVKD.

The gene calls are TRBV6-6 and TRBJ1-2, with D possibly being TRBD1 (5 bases). Germline CDR1 reads MNHNY; CDR2 reads SVGAGI (reference sequence). This CDR3 is 11 amino acids long. V was clipped by 7 bases and J by 10 bases, with 13 bases between them. The CDR3 bases are TGTGCCAGCACTCGCTGGGGGACCTACACCTTC. This gives the protein CASTRWGTYTF.

Sample share makes this clone medium-sized. The chain couples TRBV6-1 to TRBJ2-2; 7 bases align to TRBD2. V trimming: 10 bases; J trimming: 7 bases; junction bases outside the gene matches: 6. CDR1 and CDR2 (germline): MNHNS, SASEGT. The CDR3 loop spans 12 amino acids. The CDR3 region is CATRLAGGELFF. The CDR3 DNA follows: TGTGCCACCCGACTAGCCGGCGGGGAGCTGTTTTTT.

With respect to this clone: Germline and junction disagree at one end, which may indicate a read error. The rearrangement uses TRBV5-4 and TRBJ1-2; D ambiguous. CDR1 and CDR2 from the germline V gene are SGHNT and YYREEE (reference sequence). The CDR3 spans 11 residues. CDR3 nucleotide sequence: TGCGCCAGCAACGGGCTCGGCGGCTACACCTTC. Its protein product is CASNGLGGYTF.